This T cell receptor (beta chain) was documented in a study of T-cell reconstitution after alpha-beta-depleted transplantation in children. The length of the CDR3 is 13 residues. In germline, CDR1 is MNHEY, CDR2 SVGEGT. Trimming stripped 8 bases from V and 8 bases from J, with 16 bases between. Preparation of the TCRbeta library used unique molecular identifiers. TCRdb reprocessed the PCR reads with MiXCR, giving one entry per CDR3 protein. This sample has approximately 400,000 distinct CDR3 sequences; approximately 11% occur once, and the top ten carry about 5%. At least ten counts were recorded for this clonotype.

The gene calls are TRBV6-2 or TRBV6-3 and TRBJ2-1; D gene uncertain. The sequences come from PBMCs from the stem cell graft donor, collected from the stem cell graft. The source is a human donor who donated a stem cell graft to a child with acute myeloid leukemia. The CDR3 bases are TGTGCCAGCGGAATCCGGAATTTGGATGAGCAGTTCTTC. This sequence encodes CASGIRNLDEQFF.